The T cell receptor (beta chain) under discussion was sequenced for a study of CD8+CD57+ T cells in acquired aplastic anemia. Study-level points and caveats: The CD8+ Simpson's diversity of patients and controls was not significantly different.

As regards this clonotype: The antigen remains undetermined.

Per germline, CDR1 SGDLS and CDR2 YYNGEE. Trimming shortened V by 2 bases and J by 2 bases, and 13 bases separated the two germline ends. The CDR3 covers 15 residues. Profiles of TCR beta VDJ and CDR3 were generated from a genomic DNA template. MiXCR, applied by TCRdb to the reads, yields one record per CDR3 protein. Here the sample spans about 240,000 distinct CDR3 sequences, 45% to 50% being singletons. Flow cytometry had shown expanded CD8+CD57+ cells in the patients chosen for sequencing. The gene calls are TRBV9 and TRBJ1-1, with a possible D match to TRBD1 (5 bases). The sample was sorted CD4+, CD8+, or CD8+CD57+ T cells (not recorded which) from PBMCs. The origin of this receptor is a human donor with aplastic anemia. The chain's CDR3 is CASSVSGTSNTEAFF. The CDR3 bases are TGTGCCAGCAGCGTCTCCGGGACGTCTAACACTGAAGCTTTCTTT.